The 18 T cell receptor beta chains listed next were all sequenced from one sample in a study of OX40 agonist ivuxolimab in advanced cancers. Assay: immunoSEQ multiplex PCR; the TCRdb copy retains only in-frame clones and omits some. This sample has about 73,000 clones; over 75% occur once, and the top ten carry less than 0.75%. This specimen consisted of CD4+ or CD8+ T cells sorted from blood, obtained in a trial of the OX40 agonist ivuxolimab. The receptors were gathered from an adult with an advanced solid tumor such as melanoma, head and neck, liver or kidney cancer.

The chain links TRBV11-2 to TRBJ2-5; TRBD2 matches at 13 bases. Germline V CDR1 and CDR2: SGHAT, FQNNGV. V lost 1 base, J lost 3 bases, and 2 bases stayed unmatched. The length of the CDR3 is 16 residues. CDR3 loop: CASSLGTSGGKETQYF. The CDR3 coding sequence is TGTGCCAGCAGCTTAGGGACTAGCGGGGGCAAAGAGACCCAGTACTTC.

The genes are TRBV2 and TRBJ2-3; D gene uncertain. The germline V gene has CDR1 SNHLY and CDR2 FYNNEI. Trimming left V 0 bases short and J 3 bases short, with 7 bases between. The CDR3 contains 14 residues. The DNA of the CDR3 is TGTGCCAGCAGTGAAGCGCTTGAGACAGATACGCAGTATTTT. It is translated as CASSEALETDTQYF.

V gene TRBV19 combines with J gene TRBJ2-3; D unclear. V was trimmed by 6 bases and J by 2 bases, leaving 6 bases between them. Per the germline V gene, CDR1 is LNHDA and CDR2 is SQIVND (reference sequence). The CDR3 loop spans 12 amino acids. Here the CDR3 reads CASRSYTDTQYF. The CDR3, as DNA: TGTGCCAGTAGATCTTACACAGATACGCAGTATTTT.

V usage is TRBV25-1 and J usage is TRBJ1-2; weak D call: TRBD1 (5 bases). The V end lost 2 bases, the J end lost 6 bases, and 13 bases lay between the germline ends. Germline CDR1 MGHDK, CDR2 SYGVNS. The CDR3 totals 14 residues. CDR3 region: CASSEIPGMNGYTF. In nucleotides, the CDR3 is TGTGCCAGCAGTGAAATTCCAGGGATGAATGGCTACACCTTC.

V and J are TRBV7-2 and TRBJ2-7, with D maybe TRBD2 (7 bases). The CDR3 has 11 amino acids. V was cut by 7 bases and J by 10 bases, with 14 bases left in between. CDR1 and CDR2 from the germline V gene are SGHTA and FQGNSA. The CDR3 spells CASTPGGQQYF. CDR3 coding DNA: TGTGCCAGCACCCCCGGGGGGCAACAGTACTTC.

This clone was seen a few times. CDR3 residues: CASSRQGGNEQFF. The CDR3, as DNA: TGCGCCAGCAGCCGACAGGGGGGGAATGAGCAGTTCTTC. The rearrangement joins TRBV5-1 to TRBJ2-1, with 9 bases matching TRBD1. The CDR3 loop spans 13 amino acids. The germline V gene encodes CDR1 SGHRS and CDR2 YFSETQ. The V segment lost 4 bases and the J segment 7 bases; nucleotides outside the gene matches: 3.

The V gene is TRBV6-5, the J gene TRBJ2-7; TRBD1 matches at 9 bases. Germline V gene lookup returns CDR1 MNHEY and CDR2 SVGAGI. This CDR3 region has 14 residues. The ends lost 7 bases at V and 6 bases at J; junction bases unmatched: 10. This CDR3 reads CASKINRGQGEQYF. CDR3 DNA: TGTGCCAGCAAAATAAACAGGGGGCAAGGCGAGCAGTACTTC.

For the CDR3, the DNA is TGTGCCAGCAGTGAACTGGTTACGGTCTACGAGCAGTACTTC. As protein: CASSELVTVYEQYF. J is TRBJ2-7 and V is TRBV2; D call uncertain. Germline V gene sequence: CDR1 SNHLY, CDR2 FYNNEI. This CDR3 spans 14 amino acids. V dropped 2 bases and J dropped 3 bases, with 11 bases sitting between them.

CDR3 DNA: TGTGCCTGGAGCGGAGGTAGCTGGGAGCAGTACTTC. Translating gives CAWSGGSWEQYF. This rearrangement joins TRBV30 to TRBJ2-7, with TRBD2 as a possible D gene (5 bases). The CDR3 totals 12 residues. Germline V gives CDR1 GTSNPN, CDR2 SVGIG (reference sequence). Trimming took 3 bases from V and 7 from J, leaving 13 bases between them.

The chain employs TRBV5-1 and TRBJ2-3; either TRBD1 or TRBD2 may supply D (5 bases each). V lost 3 bases and J lost 0, with 8 bases in between. The CDR3 extends over 14 amino acids. The germline V gene has CDR1 SGHRS and CDR2 YFSETQ. The CDR3 DNA sequence: TGCGCCAGCAGCTCGAGGGGTAGCACAGATACGCAGTATTTT. It translates to CASSSRGSTDTQYF.

The chain carries TRBV14 and TRBJ1-1, with D hard to call. Deletions cut 2 bases from V and 4 bases from J, with 11 bases between. The CDR3 consists of 14 residues. Germline values: CDR1 SGHDN, CDR2 FVKESK. The CDR3 DNA reads as TGTGCCAGCAGCCAATATTCAGGAATCACTGAAGCTTTCTTT. Its protein product is CASSQYSGITEAFF.

In its sample, this clone was seen a few times. V gene TRBV10-3 combines with J gene TRBJ1-1; D is unresolved. Trimming pared 4 bases from V and 1 base from J, leaving 10 bases between. The CDR3 is 14 residues long. Germline-derived CDR1 and CDR2 are ENHRY and SYGVKD. The CDR3 nucleotides are TGTGCCATCAGTGTGTCTATATCGAACACTGAAGCTTTCTTT. Translation gives CAISVSISNTEAFF.

The chain links TRBV5-1 to TRBJ2-5; 9 nucleotides align to TRBD1. The J segment lost 3 bases and the V segment lost 2 bases, leaving 11 bases of the junction unmatched. CDR1 and CDR2 (germline): SGHRS, YFSETQ. This CDR3 has 17 amino acids. The CDR3 DNA sequence: TGCGCCAGCAGCTTATTGTCCGGGACAGGGTGGGAAGAGACCCAGTACTTC. Translating it yields CASSLLSGTGWEETQYF.

The V and J genes are TRBV5-4 and TRBJ2-1; tentative D call: TRBD1 (6 bases). With 4 bases removed from V and 1 base from J, the gap between germline ends came to 12 bases. Germline assignment: CDR1 SGHNT and CDR2 YYREEE (reference sequence). The length of the CDR3 is 15 residues. The DNA of the CDR3 is TGTGCCAGCAGCCCCCTACAGGGATCCTACAATGAGCAGTTCTTC. Translating it yields CASSPLQGSYNEQFF.

The V gene is TRBV12-5, the J gene TRBJ1-5; D ambiguous. Trimming stripped 3 bases from V and 5 bases from J, with 2 bases between. From germline, CDR1 is LGHNT and CDR2 FRNRAP. The CDR3 is 11 amino acids. CDR3 DNA sequence: TGTGCTAGTGGTTTTGATCAGCCCCAGCATTTT. Translating it yields CASGFDQPQHF.

This chain uses TRBV18 with TRBJ1-1; 7 bases agree with TRBD1. The V gene's germline CDR1 is KGHSH and CDR2 LQKENI. J was trimmed by 3 bases and V by 2 bases; bases with no gene match: 0. CDR3 length equals 13 residues. The CDR3 spells CASSPGQDTEAFF. The CDR3 bases are TGTGCCAGCTCACCAGGACAGGACACTGAAGCTTTCTTT. Based on the CDR3 plus reference TRBV18 and TRBJ1-1, the full variable domain is NAGVMQNPRHLVRRRGQEARLRCSPMKGHSHVYWYRQLPEEGLKFMVYLQKENIIDESGMPKERFSAEFPKEGPSILRIQQVVRGDSAAYFCASSPGQDTEAFFGQGTRLTVV.

The rearrangement links TRBV2 to TRBJ2-5; a weak D match, TRBD2 (7 bases). Deletions cut 6 bases from V and 3 bases from J, with 11 bases between. Germline CDR1 reads SNHLY; CDR2 reads FYNNEI. The CDR3 is made up of 13 amino acids. The CDR3 loop is CASSRGGEETQYF. DNA for the CDR3: TGTGCCAGCAGCCGAGGGGGGGAAGAGACCCAGTACTTC.

The rearrangement uses TRBV5-1 and TRBJ2-2; perhaps D is TRBD1 or TRBD2 (7 bases each). CDR1 SGHRS and CDR2 YFSETQ come from the germline V gene. The CDR3 is 16 residues long. The V gene lost 4 bases and the J gene lost 6 bases, with 19 bases spanning the gap. The CDR3 bases are TGCGCCAGCAGCCGGGGGGCAGGGGGTCCCTCCGGGGAGCTGTTTTTT. Encoded protein: CASSRGAGGPSGELFF.